This is a list of T cell receptor beta chains from one sample in a study of T cell changes during pregnancy in multiple sclerosis. TCRdb's copy holds only in-frame clones and misses some; the assay was immunoSEQ multiplex PCR. The sample consists of fewer than 90,000 clones, roughly 94% of them appearing once. The material was peripheral blood, obtained after pregnancy. These receptors originate from a female donor in good health, enrolled as a control in a pregnancy study. Each CDR3 is given with its conserved first and last residue. Each record gives: D gene, clone size, J gene, V gene, CDR3 DNA, CDR3 protein. The D gene is left open where the match is weak. Size is stated for part of the rows, as once, few or many counts, or as a class when the clone is expanded.

>TRBD2|-|TRBJ2-5|TRBV6-4
TGTGCCAGCAGTGACTCGGTCCTAGCGGGAGAAACTGAGACCCAGTACTTC
CASSDSVLAGETETQYF
>-|-|TRBJ1-2|TRBV18
TGTGCCAGCTCATCGCAGGCCCGGGGGTATGGCTACACCTTC
CASSSQARGYGYTF
>-|-|TRBJ2-1|TRBV15
TGTGCCACCAGCAGCTCATCAGAGGGCCATGAGCAGTTCTTC
CATSSSSEGHEQFF
>-|-|TRBJ2-7|TRBV7-2
TGTGCCAGCAGCTTAGTTCGGACAGCCACCTACGAGCAGTACTTC
CASSLVRTATYEQYF
>-|-|TRBJ2-5|TRBV5-1
TGCGCCAGCAGATTCCAGGGGGAGACCCAGTACTTC
CASRFQGETQYF
>-|-|TRBJ2-4|TRBV30
TGTGCCTGGGAGAGAGGGTCCAAAAACATTCAGTACTTC
CAWERGSKNIQYF
>TRBD1|once|TRBJ1-2|TRBV4-1
TGCGCCAGCAGCCAACAACTGACAGGGAGCTATGGCTACACCTTC
CASSQQLTGSYGYTF
>-|-|TRBJ1-1|TRBV4-1
TGCGCCAGCAGTCCAAGATCAGCAGGTAACACTGAAGCTTTCTTT
CASSPRSAGNTEAFF
>TRBD1|-|TRBJ2-7|TRBV5-1
TGCGCCAGCAGCGAACAGGGGAGCTCCTACGAGCAGTACTTC
CASSEQGSSYEQYF
>TRBD1|-|TRBJ2-7|TRBV28
TGTGCCAGCAGTTTACGGGACAGCTACTACGAGCAGTACTTC
CASSLRDSYYEQYF
>-|-|TRBJ1-4|TRBV19
TGTGCCAGGAACAGGGACGGTAATGAAAAACTGTTTTTT
CARNRDGNEKLFF